The 24 T cell receptor beta chains presented below share a single source sample, sequenced in a study of memory CD4+ T cells and cytomegalovirus serostatus. The sort gate was single viable CD3+CD4+CD8-CD45RO+ cells for memory CD4+ T cells. Sequencing used immunoSEQ multiplex PCR; TCRdb keeps in-frame clones, though not all of them. The sample includes approximately 74,000 clones, 76% seen only once; the top ten take around 4.5%. Source material: memory CD4+ T cells from blood. The source is an adult in good health and CMV-seropositive.

This clone was detected only a few times. This chain links TRBV29-1 with TRBJ1-2; D is perhaps TRBD1 (5 bases). This CDR3 comprises 12 residues. The ends were cut back, 5 bases at V and 4 bases at J, with 11 bases in the middle. Germline CDR1 SQVTM, CDR2 ANQGSEA. CDR3 coding DNA: TGCAGCGTTCAGAGGGGCGGCTATGGCTACACCTTC. Its protein product is CSVQRGGYGYTF.

V is TRBV5-1 and J is TRBJ1-2, with D possibly matching TRBD1 (6 bases). Germline V gene lookup returns CDR1 SGHRS and CDR2 YFSETQ. V shed 4 bases and J shed 4 bases, with 11 bases lying between them. The CDR3 runs to 13 residues. CDR3 DNA: TGCGCCAGCAGCGACACAGGGACCTATGGCTACACCTTC. Translated: CASSDTGTYGYTF.

The chain carries TRBV18 and TRBJ2-1, with 7 nucleotides matching TRBD1. This CDR3 is built from 14 residues. The junction had 6 bases not matched to a gene; V was cut back by 6 bases and J by 4 bases. CDR1 KGHSH and CDR2 LQKENI come from the germline V gene. CDR3 bases: TGTGCCAGCTCCTCCGGGACAGATTACAATGAGCAGTTCTTC. Its translation: CASSSGTDYNEQFF.

The chain employs TRBV5-6 and TRBJ2-3; D is possibly TRBD1 (6 bases). The germline gives CDR1 SGHDT, CDR2 YYEEEE. CDR3 size: 14 residues. The V and J ends lost 8 bases and 1 base respectively, with 14 bases between them. The CDR3 loop reads CASWTGGRTDTQYF. The DNA of the CDR3 is TGTGCCAGTTGGACTGGGGGCCGCACAGATACGCAGTATTTT.

The chain links TRBV6-4 to TRBJ2-1; 13 bases are shared with TRBD2. The junction had 0 bases not matched to a gene; V was cut back by 2 bases and J by 2 bases. CDR1 and CDR2 (germline): MRHNA, SNTAGT. The CDR3 is made up of 16 amino acids. This chain's CDR3 is CASSDGTSGTYNEQFF. For the CDR3, the DNA is TGTGCCAGCAGTGACGGGACTAGCGGGACCTACAATGAGCAGTTCTTC.

This chain connects TRBV28 to TRBJ1-2; weak D call: TRBD1 (6 bases). The CDR3 spans 13 residues. CDR1 is MDHEN and CDR2 is SYDVKM in the germline V gene. V was trimmed by 2 bases and J by 7 bases, leaving 11 bases between them. CDR3 bases: TGTGCCAGCAGTTTACAGGGGATTGGTGGCTACACCTTC. Amino acids: CASSLQGIGGYTF.

This clone was seen a handful of times. A much larger clone lies one base from this, so it may be a read error. The chain recombines TRBV27 with TRBJ1-1; 11 bases are shared with TRBD1. With V trimmed by 4 bases and J by 3 bases, 1 base remained unmatched. Germline V lookup: CDR1 MNHEY, CDR2 SMNVEV (reference sequence). This CDR3 region has 14 residues. DNA for the CDR3: TGTGCCAGCAGTTGGGGACAGGGGGACACTGAAGCTTTCTTT. Amino acid sequence: CASSWGQGDTEAFF.

The chain carries TRBV9 and TRBJ2-7; TRBD2 agrees at 11 bases. The CDR3 totals 15 residues. V shed 0 bases, J shed 6 bases, and the junction held 5 bases outside the gene matches. Germline CDR1 and CDR2: SGDLS and YYNGEE. The CDR3 coding sequence is TGTGCCAGCAGCGTAGGGGGGACTAGCGGTCTCGAGCAGTACTTC. Translation: CASSVGGTSGLEQYF. The entire variable domain, with the rest obtained from reference TRBV9 and TRBJ2-7, is as follows: DSGVTQTPKHLITATGQRVTLRCSPRSGDLSVYWYQQSLDQGLQFLIQYYNGEERAKGNILERFSAQQFPDLHSELNLSSLELGDSALYFCASSVGGTSGLEQYFGPGTRLTVT.

V usage is TRBV5-1 and J usage is TRBJ1-4, with 9 bases lining up with TRBD1. CDR1 is SGHRS and CDR2 is YFSETQ in the germline V gene. V lost 4 bases to trimming and J lost 6 bases; unmatched junction nucleotides: 7. There are 15 residues in the CDR3. Written as DNA, the CDR3 is TGCGCCAGCAGCGCCAGGACAGGGGAGTATGAAAAACTGTTTTTT. It specifies CASSARTGEYEKLFF.

This clone was seen many times. V and J are TRBV5-8 and TRBJ2-7, with unresolved D. This CDR3 comprises 14 residues. V gave up 0 bases and J gave up 5 bases, with 12 bases separating them. CDR1 is SGHTS, CDR2 YDEGEE, per germline. CDR3 residues: CASSLARSKNEQYF. Written as DNA, the CDR3 is TGTGCCAGCAGCTTGGCCAGGTCTAAAAACGAGCAGTACTTC.

The rearrangement uses TRBV9 and TRBJ2-2; 7 nucleotides match TRBD2. The CDR3 is 13 residues long. Germline V gene lookup returns CDR1 SGDLS and CDR2 YYNGEE. Germline trimming cut 2 bases from V and 6 bases from J; bases unmatched to any gene: 1. CDR3 sequence: CASSVGGSGELFF. For the CDR3, the DNA is TGTGCCAGCAGCGTGGGGGGGTCCGGGGAGCTGTTTTTT.

The chain joins TRBV6-5 to TRBJ2-7; 11 nucleotides align to TRBD2. Per germline, CDR1 MNHEY and CDR2 SVGAGI. This CDR3 spans 14 amino acids. V gave up 6 bases and J gave up 2 bases; unmatched junction bases: 3. CDR3 sequence: CASRLAGVTYEQYF. CDR3 in DNA: TGTGCCAGCAGACTAGCGGGGGTGACCTACGAGCAGTACTTC.

The table lists this clone with a few counts. CDR3 residues: CASGILWPSGELFF. The CDR3 bases are TGTGCCAGTGGGATTTTGTGGCCATCCGGGGAGCTGTTTTTT. The chain links TRBV19 to TRBJ2-2; no clear D gene. Germline loops: CDR1 LNHDA, CDR2 SQIVND (reference sequence). This CDR3 region has 14 residues. The germline V and J ends were trimmed by 8 bases and 6 bases, with 16 bases remaining between them.

The gene calls are TRBV27 and TRBJ1-1; D gene uncertain. Germline loops: CDR1 MNHEY, CDR2 SMNVEV (reference sequence). The V gene lost 5 bases and the J gene lost 5 bases, with 18 bases spanning the gap. CDR3 length: 15 residues. CDR3 nucleotides: TGTGCCAGCAGTCCCCTGGTAGGCCCCGGGACTGAAGCTTTCTTT. This codes for CASSPLVGPGTEAFF.

This clone came up a few times. The chain is built from TRBV11-2 and TRBJ1-2; 9 bases are shared with TRBD1. Germline values: CDR1 SGHAT, CDR2 FQNNGV. The length of the CDR3 is 15 residues. V was pared by 4 bases and J by 3 bases, with 6 bases of the junction left unmatched. CDR3 in DNA: TGTGCCAGCAGCTCCCACCGACAGGGGGACTATGGCTACACCTTC. Translation: CASSSHRQGDYGYTF.

The chain links TRBV2 to TRBJ2-7; D is perhaps TRBD1 (5 bases). Trimming removed 6 bases at V and 2 bases at J, with 14 bases between. This CDR3 spans 14 amino acids. CDR1 is SNHLY, CDR2 FYNNEI, per germline. DNA of the CDR3: TGTGCCAGCAGGGTTGAACAGGACGCCTACGAGCAGTACTTC. The encoded protein is CASRVEQDAYEQYF.

This clone turned up a few times. V usage is TRBV5-4 and J usage is TRBJ2-1; D tentatively reads TRBD1 or TRBD2 (5 bases each). The CDR3 is 12 residues long. Per germline, CDR1 SGHNT and CDR2 YYREEE (reference sequence). The V gene lost 4 bases and the J gene lost 13 bases, with 15 bases spanning the gap. Written as DNA, the CDR3 is TGTGCCAGCAGCCCGGGGCTCCGAGATCAGTTCTTC. Translated, it gives CASSPGLRDQFF.

This clone has just a few counts. The V and J genes are TRBV5-8 and TRBJ1-2; D is undetermined. The CDR3 totals 14 residues. The V and J ends lost 0 bases and 7 bases respectively, with 13 bases between them. Germline values: CDR1 SGHTS, CDR2 YDEGEE. CDR3 nucleotides: TGTGCCAGCAGCTTGGACGCAAGGGAACGTGGCTACACCTTC. Its translation: CASSLDARERGYTF.

The chain carries TRBV7-9 and TRBJ1-3; 7 bases line up with TRBD1. Germline CDR1 and CDR2: SEHNR and FQNEAQ (reference sequence). V was clipped by 5 bases and J by 2 bases; unmatched bases: 6. CDR3 length: 15 amino acids. The CDR3 region is CASSPDRYPGNTIYF. CDR3 nucleotide sequence: TGTGCCAGCAGCCCGGACAGGTATCCTGGAAACACCATATATTTT.

The rearrangement links TRBV29-1 to TRBJ2-7, with D uncertain. V was trimmed by 3 bases and J by 6 bases, leaving 9 bases between them. The CDR3 spans 11 residues. CDR1 and CDR2 (germline): SQVTM, ANQGSEA. The CDR3 region is CSVDGSSEQYF. CDR3 coding DNA: TGCAGCGTTGATGGCAGTTCCGAGCAGTACTTC.

This clone has a single count. The chain recombines TRBV7-3 with TRBJ2-3, with TRBD2 matching over 7 bases. CDR3 size: 15 residues. J was trimmed by 2 bases and V by 2 bases; bases with no gene match: 4. The V gene's germline CDR1 is SGHTA and CDR2 FQGTGA. In DNA form, the CDR3 reads TGTGCCAGCAGCTTAGGGCTAGCGGTCACAGATACGCAGTATTTT. As protein: CASSLGLAVTDTQYF.

V is TRBV5-1 and J is TRBJ2-5, with TRBD1 as a possible D gene (5 bases). Deletions cut 0 bases from V and 2 bases from J, with 8 bases between. This CDR3 spans 14 amino acids. Looked up from germline, CDR1 is SGHRS and CDR2 is YFSETQ. CDR3 DNA sequence: TGCGCCAGCAGCTTGGAGGGGCGGCAAGAGACCCAGTACTTC. Amino acids: CASSLEGRQETQYF.

J is TRBJ1-4 and V is TRBV7-2; possibly TRBD1 for D (5 bases). V gave up 3 bases and J gave up 7 bases, with 9 bases separating them. The CDR3 sequence is 13 residues long. Germline-derived CDR1 and CDR2 are SGHTA and FQGNSA. DNA of the CDR3: TGTGCCAGCAGCTTCCAGGGAGGTGAAAAACTGTTTTTT. As protein: CASSFQGGEKLFF.

The chain is built from TRBV6-1 and TRBJ1-4; D may be TRBD1 (5 bases). CDR1 and CDR2 from the germline V gene are MNHNS and SASEGT. CDR3 length: 16 residues. V was pared by 4 bases and J by 3 bases, with 15 bases between. The CDR3 DNA reads as TGTGCCAGCAGTGCCTACCCCGGGACTGCTAATGAAAAACTGTTTTTT. It is translated as CASSAYPGTANEKLFF.